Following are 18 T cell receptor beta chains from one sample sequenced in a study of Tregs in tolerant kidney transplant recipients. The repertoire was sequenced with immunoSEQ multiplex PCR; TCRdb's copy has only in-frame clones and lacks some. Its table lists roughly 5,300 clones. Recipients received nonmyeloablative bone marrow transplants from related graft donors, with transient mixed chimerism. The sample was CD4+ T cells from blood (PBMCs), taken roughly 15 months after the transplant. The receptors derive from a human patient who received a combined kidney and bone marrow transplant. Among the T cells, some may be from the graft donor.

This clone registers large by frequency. The CDR3 here is CASSYAGSGYGYTF. The covered CDR3 bases are TGTGCCAGCAGTTACGCGGGGTCGGGCTATGGC. The V call is TRBV6-2 or TRBV6-3, the J call TRBJ1-2; D call uncertain. The read halts 3 residues ahead of the CDR3 end, with the missing end drawn from the germline J gene. Deletions cut 2 bases from V and 4 bases from J, with 11 bases between. Germline CDR1 MNHEY, CDR2 SVGEGT. This CDR3 contains 14 residues.

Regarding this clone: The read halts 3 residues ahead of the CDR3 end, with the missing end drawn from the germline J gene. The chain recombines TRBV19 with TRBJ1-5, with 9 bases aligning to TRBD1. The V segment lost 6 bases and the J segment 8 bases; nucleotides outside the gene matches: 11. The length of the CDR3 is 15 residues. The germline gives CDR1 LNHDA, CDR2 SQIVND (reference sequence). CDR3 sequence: CASRSTGGGREPQHF. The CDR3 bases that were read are TGTGCCAGTAGATCTACAGGGGGCGGTCGGGAGCCC.

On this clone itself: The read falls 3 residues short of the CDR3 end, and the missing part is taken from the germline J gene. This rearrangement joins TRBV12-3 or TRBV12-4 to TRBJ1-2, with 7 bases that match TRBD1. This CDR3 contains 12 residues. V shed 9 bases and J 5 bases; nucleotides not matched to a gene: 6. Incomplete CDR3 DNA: TGTGCCAGTAGACAGGGAGGATATGGC. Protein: CASRQGGYG. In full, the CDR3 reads CASRQGGYGYTF.

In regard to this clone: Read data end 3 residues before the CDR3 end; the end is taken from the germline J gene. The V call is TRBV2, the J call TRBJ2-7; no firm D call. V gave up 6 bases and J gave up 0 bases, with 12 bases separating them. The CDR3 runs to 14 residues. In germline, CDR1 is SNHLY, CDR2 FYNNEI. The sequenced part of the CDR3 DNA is TGTGCCAGCAGGGTCGGCGGCAGCTCCTACGAG. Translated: CASRVGGSSYE. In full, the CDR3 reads CASRVGGSSYEQYF.

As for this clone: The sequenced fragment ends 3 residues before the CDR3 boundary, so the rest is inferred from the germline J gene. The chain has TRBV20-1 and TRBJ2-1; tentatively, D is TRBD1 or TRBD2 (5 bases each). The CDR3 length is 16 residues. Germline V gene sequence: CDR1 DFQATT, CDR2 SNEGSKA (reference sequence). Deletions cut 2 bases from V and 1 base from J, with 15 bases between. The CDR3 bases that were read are TGCAGTGCTAGAAGCGTTGAGGGGCCTTCCTACAATGAG. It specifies CSARSVEGPSYNE. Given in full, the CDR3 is CSARSVEGPSYNEQFF.

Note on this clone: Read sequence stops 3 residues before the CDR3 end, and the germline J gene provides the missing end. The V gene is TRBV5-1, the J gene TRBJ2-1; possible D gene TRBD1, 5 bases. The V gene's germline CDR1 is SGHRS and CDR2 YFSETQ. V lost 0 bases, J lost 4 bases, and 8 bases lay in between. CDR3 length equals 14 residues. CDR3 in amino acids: CASSLGGDYNEQFF. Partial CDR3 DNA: TGCGCCAGCAGCTTGGGGGGCGATTACAATGAG. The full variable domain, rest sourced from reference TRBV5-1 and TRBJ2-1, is KAGVTQTPRYLIKTRGQQVTLSCSPISGHRSVSWYQQTPGQGLQFLFEYFSETQRNKGNFPGRFSGRQFSNSRSEMNVSTLELGDSALYLCASSLGGDYNEQFFGPGTRLTVL.

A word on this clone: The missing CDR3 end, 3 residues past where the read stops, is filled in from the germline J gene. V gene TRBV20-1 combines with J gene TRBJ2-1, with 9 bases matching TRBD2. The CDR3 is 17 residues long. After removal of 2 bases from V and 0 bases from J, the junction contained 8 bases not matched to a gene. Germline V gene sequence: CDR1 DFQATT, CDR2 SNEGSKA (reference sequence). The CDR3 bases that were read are TGCAGTGCTAGATGGCGGCGGGGGGGTCTCTCCTACAATGAG. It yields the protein CSARWRRGGLSYNE. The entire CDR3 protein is CSARWRRGGLSYNEQFF.

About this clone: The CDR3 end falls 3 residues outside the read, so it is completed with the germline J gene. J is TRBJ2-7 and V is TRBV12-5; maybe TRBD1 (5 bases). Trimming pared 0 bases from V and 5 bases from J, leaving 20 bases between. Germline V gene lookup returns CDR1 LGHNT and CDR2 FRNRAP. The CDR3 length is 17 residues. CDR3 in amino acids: CASGLVIHGPLGHEQYF. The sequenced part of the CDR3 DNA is TGTGCTAGTGGTTTGGTCATCCATGGCCCCCTGGGGCACGAG.

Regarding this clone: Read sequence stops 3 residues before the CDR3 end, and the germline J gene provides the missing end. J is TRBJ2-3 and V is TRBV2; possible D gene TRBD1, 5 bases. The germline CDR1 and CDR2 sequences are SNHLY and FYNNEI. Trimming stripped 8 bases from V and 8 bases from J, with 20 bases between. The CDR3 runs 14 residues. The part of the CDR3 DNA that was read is TGTGCCAGCGGGCAGCGTGGGGCCCCTTCTACG. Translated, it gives CASGQRGAPST. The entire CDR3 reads CASGQRGAPSTQYF.

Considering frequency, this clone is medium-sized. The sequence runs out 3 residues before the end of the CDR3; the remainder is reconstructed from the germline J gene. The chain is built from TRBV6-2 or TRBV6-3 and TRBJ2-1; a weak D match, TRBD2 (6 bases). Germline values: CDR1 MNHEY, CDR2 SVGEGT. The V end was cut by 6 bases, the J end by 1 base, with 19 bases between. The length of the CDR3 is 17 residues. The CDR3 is CASSSWKGGVSYNEQFF. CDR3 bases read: TGTGCCAGCAGCTCCTGGAAGGGCGGGGTTTCCTACAATGAG.

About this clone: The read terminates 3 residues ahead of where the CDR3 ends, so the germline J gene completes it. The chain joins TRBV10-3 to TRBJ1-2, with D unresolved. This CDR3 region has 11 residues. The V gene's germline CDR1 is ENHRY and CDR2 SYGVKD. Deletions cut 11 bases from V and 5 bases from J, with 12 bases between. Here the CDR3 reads CAESDGYGYTF. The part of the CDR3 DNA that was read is TGTGCCGAAAGCGATGGGTATGGC.

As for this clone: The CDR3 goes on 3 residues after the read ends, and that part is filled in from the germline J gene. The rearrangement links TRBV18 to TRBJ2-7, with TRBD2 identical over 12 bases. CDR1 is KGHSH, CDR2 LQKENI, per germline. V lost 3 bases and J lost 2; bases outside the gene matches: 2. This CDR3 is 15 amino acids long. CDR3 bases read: TGTGCCAGCTCACCCGGACTAGCGGGAACCTACGAG. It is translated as CASSPGLAGTYE. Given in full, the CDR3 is CASSPGLAGTYEQYF.

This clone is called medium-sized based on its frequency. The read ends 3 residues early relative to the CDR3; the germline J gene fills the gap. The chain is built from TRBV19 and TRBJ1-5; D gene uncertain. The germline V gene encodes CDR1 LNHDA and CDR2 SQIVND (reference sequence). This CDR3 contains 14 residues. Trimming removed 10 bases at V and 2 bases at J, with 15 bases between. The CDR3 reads CATKKGWGNQPQHF. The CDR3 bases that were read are TGTGCCACCAAAAAGGGTTGGGGCAATCAGCCC.

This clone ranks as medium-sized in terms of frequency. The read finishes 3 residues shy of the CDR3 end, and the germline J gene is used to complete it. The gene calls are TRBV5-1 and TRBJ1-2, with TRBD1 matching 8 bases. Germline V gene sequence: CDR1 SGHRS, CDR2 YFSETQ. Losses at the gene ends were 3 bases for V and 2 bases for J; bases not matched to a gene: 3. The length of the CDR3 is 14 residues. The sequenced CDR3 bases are TGCGCCAGCAGCTCCGGACAGGGAAACTATGGC. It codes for CASSSGQGNYG. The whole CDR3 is CASSSGQGNYGYTF.

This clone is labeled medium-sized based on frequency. The part of the CDR3 DNA that was read is TGCAGTGCTAGAATGACGACAGGGTTG. Its translation is CSARMTTGL. The entire CDR3 is CSARMTTGLAFF. This chain links TRBV20-1 with TRBJ1-1, with 7 bases that match TRBD1. The read terminates 3 residues before the CDR3 end, so the remaining end is supplied by the germline J gene. This CDR3 comprises 12 residues. CDR1 and CDR2 from the germline V gene are DFQATT and SNEGSKA (reference sequence).

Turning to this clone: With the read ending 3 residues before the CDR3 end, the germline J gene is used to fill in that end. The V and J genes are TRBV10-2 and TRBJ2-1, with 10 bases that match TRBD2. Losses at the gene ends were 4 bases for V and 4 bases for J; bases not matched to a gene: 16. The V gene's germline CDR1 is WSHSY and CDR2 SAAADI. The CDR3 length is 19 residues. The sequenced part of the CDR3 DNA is TGCGCCAGCAGTGCCGTTACTAGCGGGATAAAACCCCCTTACAATGAG. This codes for CASSAVTSGIKPPYNE. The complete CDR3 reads CASSAVTSGIKPPYNEQFF.

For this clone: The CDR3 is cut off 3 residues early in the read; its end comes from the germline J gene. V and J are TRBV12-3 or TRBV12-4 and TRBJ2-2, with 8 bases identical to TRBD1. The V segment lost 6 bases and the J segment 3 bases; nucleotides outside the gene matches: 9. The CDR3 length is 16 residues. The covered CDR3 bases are TGTGCCAGCAGCCCCAGGGGGCAGGGGGACACCGGGGAG. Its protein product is CASSPRGQGDTGE. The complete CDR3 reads CASSPRGQGDTGELFF.

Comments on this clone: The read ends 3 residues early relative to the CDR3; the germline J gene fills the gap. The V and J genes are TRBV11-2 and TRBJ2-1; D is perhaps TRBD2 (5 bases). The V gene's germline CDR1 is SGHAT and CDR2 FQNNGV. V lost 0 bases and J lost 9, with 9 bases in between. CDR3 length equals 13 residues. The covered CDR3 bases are TGTGCCAGCAGCTTAGATCCGAGGGTTGAG. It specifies CASSLDPRVE. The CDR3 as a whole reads CASSLDPRVEQFF.